The 30 T cell receptor beta chains below come from one sample, sequenced in a study of T cell responses to AZD1222 COVID-19 vaccine. Clones were sequenced by immunoSEQ multiplex PCR, and TCRdb holds only the in-frame ones, with some missing. This table holds approximately 100,000 clones, more than 70% found once. The sample here was peripheral blood, taken 28 days after the second AZD1222 dose. Receptor source: an adult who received the AZD1222 COVID-19 vaccine.

The V and J genes are TRBV9 and TRBJ2-3; D possibly corresponds to TRBD1 (6 bases). The CDR3 covers 15 residues. Germline lookup yields CDR1 SGDLS and CDR2 YYNGEE. Between the trimmed V and J ends, which lost 4 bases and 2 bases, there was a span of 14 bases. Written as DNA, the CDR3 is TGTGCCAGCAGCTCAACAGGGTTCAACACAGATACGCAGTATTTT. The encoded protein is CASSSTGFNTDTQYF.

The chain employs TRBV3-1 (or the pseudogene TRBV3-2) and TRBJ2-6, with TRBD2 matching over 9 bases. J was trimmed by 0 bases and V by 5 bases; bases with no gene match: 14. The germline V gene encodes CDR1 LGHDT and CDR2 YNNKEL (reference sequence). The CDR3 sequence is 20 residues long. Written as DNA, the CDR3 is TGTGCCAGCAGCTATACCCTAAGCGGGGGGTTAAACTCTGGGGCCAACGTCCTGACTTTC. Amino acids: CASSYTLSGGLNSGANVLTF.

The chain couples TRBV7-2 to TRBJ1-1; D not resolved. CDR1 SGHTA and CDR2 FQGNSA come from the germline V gene. V was shortened by 4 bases and J by 4 bases, with 13 bases between the two germline ends. This CDR3 spans 14 amino acids. The CDR3 DNA is TGTGCCAGCAGCTCGCGCTGGTTGCGCACTGAAGCTTTCTTT. This codes for CASSSRWLRTEAFF.

The chain is built from TRBV28 and TRBJ1-1, with D unclear. The CDR3 extends over 12 amino acids. Germline V CDR1 and CDR2: MDHEN, SYDVKM. Between the trimmed V and J ends, which lost 6 bases and 6 bases, there was a span of 11 bases. CDR3 sequence: CASSQNPSEAFF. For the CDR3, the DNA is TGTGCCAGCAGCCAAAATCCCTCTGAAGCTTTCTTT.

The V gene is TRBV5-1, the J gene TRBJ2-1; D call uncertain. The CDR3 has 15 amino acids. Germline V CDR1 and CDR2: SGHRS, YFSETQ. V was cut by 3 bases and J by 0 bases, with 10 bases left in between. As DNA, the CDR3 is TGCGCCAGCAGCTCCACTAATCCCTCCTACAATGAGCAGTTCTTC. Its protein product is CASSSTNPSYNEQFF.

The chain has TRBV3-1 (or the pseudogene TRBV3-2) and TRBJ2-2; 7 nucleotides match TRBD2. After removal of 4 bases from V and 0 bases from J, the junction contained 5 bases not matched to a gene. The CDR3 is 16 residues long. The V gene's germline CDR1 is LGHDT and CDR2 YNNKEL (reference sequence). DNA of the CDR3: TGTGCCAGCAGCCGTTTCAGCGGGGCGAACACCGGGGAGCTGTTTTTT. Protein sequence: CASSRFSGANTGELFF.

The chain links TRBV7-9 to TRBJ1-4; D not resolved. The CDR3 loop spans 15 amino acids. The V gene lost 1 base and the J gene lost 3 bases, with 9 bases spanning the gap. CDR1 and CDR2 (germline): SEHNR, FQNEAQ (reference sequence). The CDR3 protein is CASSLVSAANEKLFF. DNA of the CDR3: TGTGCCAGCAGCTTAGTATCGGCAGCTAATGAAAAACTGTTTTTT.

A note on this clone: Other nucleotide sequences in the sample specify the same CDR3. The chain recombines TRBV27 with TRBJ1-5; 8 nucleotides agree with TRBD1. V lost 6 bases to trimming and J lost 5 bases; unmatched junction nucleotides: 6. The CDR3 loop spans 14 amino acids. CDR1 is MNHEY, CDR2 SMNVEV, per germline (reference sequence). CDR3 in amino acids: CASRPGQGDQPQHF. CDR3 nucleotide sequence: TGTGCCAGCAGACCTGGACAGGGCGATCAGCCCCAGCATTTT.

The V and J genes are TRBV4-2 and TRBJ1-2; 7 bases are a match to TRBD1. CDR3 length equals 15 residues. Trimming cost V 0 bases and J 4 bases; bases outside gene matches: 5. Germline V gene sequence: CDR1 LGHNA, CDR2 YNFKEQ. CDR3 nucleotides: TGTGCCAGCAGCCAAGAGACAGGGACGCTCTATGGCTACACCTTC. Translation gives CASSQETGTLYGYTF.

This chain joins TRBV28 and TRBJ2-7; 9 bases match TRBD2. In germline, CDR1 is MDHEN, CDR2 SYDVKM. There are 14 residues in the CDR3. V shed 7 bases, J shed 2 bases, and the junction held 6 bases outside the gene matches. The CDR3 loop is CASKESGRPYEQYF. The CDR3 DNA reads TGTGCCAGCAAGGAGAGCGGGAGGCCCTACGAGCAGTACTTC.

The gene calls are TRBV7-2 and TRBJ1-3; D is perhaps TRBD1 (5 bases). V was shortened by 4 bases and J by 6 bases, with 10 bases between the two germline ends. Germline loops: CDR1 SGHTA, CDR2 FQGNSA. The CDR3 extends over 13 amino acids. The CDR3 loop reads CASSSRDPNTIYF. In DNA form, the CDR3 reads TGTGCCAGCAGCTCCCGGGACCCAAACACCATATATTTT.

This chain uses TRBV3-1 (or the pseudogene TRBV3-2) with TRBJ1-1; D is ambiguous. Germline V gives CDR1 LGHDT, CDR2 YNNKEL (reference sequence). The V end lost 0 bases, the J end lost 4 bases, and 9 bases lay between the germline ends. The CDR3 is 14 amino acids. CDR3 sequence reads: CASSQDILPTEAFF. For the CDR3, the DNA is TGTGCCAGCAGCCAAGATATCCTCCCCACTGAAGCTTTCTTT.

Only one count was recorded for this clone. The chain has TRBV24-1 and TRBJ2-6, with 12 bases fitting TRBD1. The germline V gene has CDR1 KGHDR and CDR2 SFDVKD. The CDR3 totals 19 residues. The J segment lost 2 bases and the V segment lost 5 bases, leaving 9 bases of the junction unmatched. In nucleotides, the CDR3 is TGTGCCACCAGTGCCGTGGACGGGACAGGGGGCGCTGGGGCCAACGTCCTGACTTTC. This codes for CATSAVDGTGGAGANVLTF.

The rearrangement uses TRBV7-8 and TRBJ2-7; TRBD2 aligns across 12 bases. Germline V CDR1 and CDR2: SGHVS, FQNEAQ. V was pared by 3 bases and J by 5 bases, with 8 bases of the junction left unmatched. The CDR3 runs to 16 residues. CDR3 protein: CASSFELAGGNNEQYF. DNA of the CDR3: TGTGCCAGCAGCTTCGAACTAGCGGGAGGTAACAACGAGCAGTACTTC.

This clone was observed a handful of times. Here the CDR3 reads CATSRAGTGQGGQFF. The DNA of the CDR3 is TGTGCCACCAGCAGGGCCGGGACAGGCCAAGGGGGGCAGTTCTTC. The chain carries TRBV15 and TRBJ2-1; 8 positions match TRBD1. This CDR3 has 15 residues. V was pared by 3 bases and J by 12 bases, with 13 bases of the junction left unmatched. CDR1 LNHNV and CDR2 YYDKDF come from the germline V gene (reference sequence). The full variable domain, rest sourced from reference TRBV15 and TRBJ2-1, is DAMVIQNPRYQVTQFGKPVTLSCSQTLNHNVMYWYQQKSSQAPKLLFHYYDKDFNNEADTPDNFQSRRPNTSFCFLDIRSPGLGDTAMYLCATSRAGTGQGGQFFGPGTRLTVL.

With regard to this clone: One end of the junction is discordant with germline, which a read error may explain. This chain joins TRBV2 and TRBJ2-2, with TRBD1 identical over 10 bases. CDR1 and CDR2 from the germline V gene are SNHLY and FYNNEI. CDR3 length: 16 residues. In DNA, the CDR3 is TGTGCCAGCAGCTTTCCGGGACAGGGGAACCGTCGGGGAGCTGTTTTT. Its protein product is CASSFPGQGNRRGAVF.

The chain carries TRBV7-9 and TRBJ2-2; 10 bases fit TRBD1. Per germline, CDR1 SEHNR and CDR2 FQNEAQ (reference sequence). This CDR3 contains 16 residues. V lost 5 bases and J lost 4; bases outside the gene matches: 7. CDR3 coding DNA: TGTGCCAGCAGCAGACAGGGGGCGCGGGGCACCGGGGAGCTGTTTTTT. Protein: CASSRQGARGTGELFF.

The V and J genes are TRBV2 and TRBJ2-1, with 7 bases fitting TRBD1. V was pared by 5 bases and J by 1 base, with 8 bases of the junction left unmatched. This CDR3 is 16 amino acids long. CDR1 and CDR2 from the germline V gene are SNHLY and FYNNEI. CDR3: CASSSRDSRSYNEQFF. The CDR3 DNA reads TGTGCCAGCAGTTCCCGGGACAGTAGGTCCTACAATGAGCAGTTCTTC.

The rearrangement uses TRBV24-1 and TRBJ1-4; 7 nucleotides align to TRBD1. Losses at the gene ends were 1 base for V and 4 bases for J; bases not matched to a gene: 17. Looked up from germline, CDR1 is KGHDR and CDR2 is SFDVKD. This CDR3 is 20 amino acids long. This CDR3 reads CATSDFESGQQHRLNEKLFF. In DNA form, the CDR3 reads TGTGCCACCAGTGATTTTGAGTCGGGACAGCAACACAGACTTAATGAAAAACTGTTTTTT.

This rearrangement joins TRBV5-5 to TRBJ1-5; D not certain. V was trimmed by 1 base and J by 0 bases, leaving 14 bases between them. Germline V gives CDR1 SGHKS, CDR2 YYEKEE (reference sequence). The CDR3 is 17 residues long. CDR3 coding DNA: TGTGCCAGCAGCTTGATAGGCGGAATTAATAGCAATCAGCCCCAGCATTTT. Translated, it gives CASSLIGGINSNQPQHF.

The chain links TRBV5-4 to TRBJ1-1, with 11 bases that match TRBD1. Trimming removed 2 bases from V and 8 bases from J; junction bases left unmatched: 2. Germline V lookup: CDR1 SGHNT, CDR2 YYREEE (reference sequence). The CDR3 extends over 13 amino acids. CDR3 protein: CASSFGTGGEAFF. The CDR3 DNA reads TGTGCCAGCAGCTTTGGGACAGGGGGAGAAGCTTTCTTT.

J is TRBJ1-5 and V is TRBV21-1; TRBD1, the table's D call, was not compared with the DNA. TRBV21-1 is described as a pseudogene. The CDR3 length is 19 residues. The CDR3 coding sequence is TGTGCCAGCCCCGTTAAGATCACCTCCCAGGGGGCTAAGAATCAGCCCCAGCATTTT. This sequence encodes CASPVKITSQGAKNQPQHF.

This chain connects TRBV2 to TRBJ1-2; possible D gene TRBD1, 6 bases. This CDR3 is built from 14 residues. Germline V gives CDR1 SNHLY, CDR2 FYNNEI. V was cut by 2 bases and J by 4 bases, with 11 bases left in between. CDR3 residues: CASSERGGGYGYTF. CDR3 nucleotides: TGTGCCAGCAGTGAAAGGGGGGGAGGCTATGGCTACACCTTC.

The chain links TRBV6-5 to TRBJ1-6; no clear D. With 0 bases removed from V and 7 bases from J, the gap between germline ends came to 10 bases. Per germline, CDR1 MNHEY and CDR2 SVGAGI. CDR3 length: 15 residues. In DNA, the CDR3 is TGTGCCAGCAGTTACTCGGCCAGCCAGAATTCACCCCTCCACTTT. Translation: CASSYSASQNSPLHF.

This rearrangement joins TRBV11-2 to TRBJ2-1; weak D call: TRBD1 (6 bases). The V end was cut by 4 bases, the J end by 7 bases, with 14 bases between. Germline CDR1 and CDR2: SGHAT and FQNNGV. This CDR3 has 14 residues. For the CDR3, the DNA is TGTGCCAGCAGCTCCCCCCAGGGGCGGAATGAGCAGTTCTTC. Translated, it gives CASSSPQGRNEQFF.

The rearrangement links TRBV5-1 to TRBJ2-3; 7 nucleotides match TRBD1. V was pared by 1 base and J by 5 bases, with 7 bases of the junction left unmatched. Per the germline V gene, CDR1 is SGHRS and CDR2 is YFSETQ. The CDR3 spans 15 residues. CDR3 amino acids: CASSLSDRERDTQYF. In DNA, the CDR3 is TGCGCCAGCAGCTTGTCTGACAGGGAAAGAGATACGCAGTATTTT.

The CDR3 DNA is TGTGCCAGCAGCTTAGTCTCTGGCAGGCAAGAGACCCAGTACTTC. Translation gives CASSLVSGRQETQYF. This chain uses TRBV11-2 with TRBJ2-5; no firm D call. The length of the CDR3 is 15 residues. The V and J ends lost 1 base and 2 bases respectively, with 11 bases between them. Germline loops: CDR1 SGHAT, CDR2 FQNNGV.

The chain uses TRBV18 and TRBJ1-2; 7 bases are shared with TRBD1. V lost 4 bases to trimming and J lost 7 bases; unmatched junction nucleotides: 12. This CDR3 contains 15 residues. Germline V gives CDR1 KGHSH, CDR2 LQKENI. CDR3 sequence reads: CASSQSIDREGGYTF. The DNA for the CDR3 is TGTGCCAGCTCACAGTCTATCGACAGGGAAGGTGGCTACACCTTC.

V gene TRBV19 combines with J gene TRBJ1-2; D is possibly TRBD1 (6 bases). CDR3 length equals 17 residues. V shed 1 base and J shed 4 bases, with 19 bases lying between them. CDR1 and CDR2 from the germline V gene are LNHDA and SQIVND (reference sequence). CDR3 sequence reads: CASSIGTGPGSSYGYTF. CDR3 nucleotide sequence: TGTGCCAGTAGTATAGGAACAGGGCCCGGTTCCAGCTATGGCTACACCTTC.

This chain connects TRBV9 to TRBJ2-6, with a possible D match to TRBD2 (5 bases). There are 18 residues in the CDR3. V lost 0 bases to trimming and J lost 0 bases, with 13 bases between them. The germline gives CDR1 SGDLS, CDR2 YYNGEE. In DNA, the CDR3 is TGTGCCAGCAGCGTAGCTATCACGGGAAGCTCTGGGGCCAACGTCCTGACTTTC. Translation gives CASSVAITGSSGANVLTF. Complete variable domain (other parts from reference TRBV9 and TRBJ2-6): DSGVTQTPKHLITATGQRVTLRCSPRSGDLSVYWYQQSLDQGLQFLIQYYNGEERAKGNILERFSAQQFPDLHSELNLSSLELGDSALYFCASSVAITGSSGANVLTFGAGSRLTVL.